This T cell receptor beta chain is from a study of shared clonotypes between healthy human individuals. Across the study: Every donor yielded three CD4 naive, three CD4 memory, two CD8 naive and one CD8 memory plate. Study findings and constraints: There were few donors, and this limited the genetic and exposure-history diversity represented. The study found lower generation probabilities in non-shared clonotypes than in those shared by all four donors.

Deep level was the assay's run setting. This table comes from immunoSEQ multiplex PCR, and its TCRdb copy is limited to in-frame clones, with some not included. The sample consists of about 1.1 million clones, more than 75% of them appearing once. This clone was seen only a few times. Its target is unknown. The TCR comes from a man in his late teens or twenties in good health. Some clones in this sample may be carry-over from other donors' samples. Sample: memory CD4+ T cells from PBMCs. Subset specified: CD45RA-negative fraction.

CDR3 region: CAIREGQFPGELFF. CDR3 DNA: TGTGCCATCAGGGAGGGACAATTTCCCGGGGAGCTGTTTTTT. The V call is TRBV10-3, the J call TRBJ2-2, with D perhaps being TRBD1 or TRBD2 (6 bases each). The CDR3 runs to 14 residues. The V gene lost 6 bases and the J gene lost 6 bases, with 14 bases spanning the gap. The V gene's germline CDR1 is ENHRY and CDR2 SYGVKD.